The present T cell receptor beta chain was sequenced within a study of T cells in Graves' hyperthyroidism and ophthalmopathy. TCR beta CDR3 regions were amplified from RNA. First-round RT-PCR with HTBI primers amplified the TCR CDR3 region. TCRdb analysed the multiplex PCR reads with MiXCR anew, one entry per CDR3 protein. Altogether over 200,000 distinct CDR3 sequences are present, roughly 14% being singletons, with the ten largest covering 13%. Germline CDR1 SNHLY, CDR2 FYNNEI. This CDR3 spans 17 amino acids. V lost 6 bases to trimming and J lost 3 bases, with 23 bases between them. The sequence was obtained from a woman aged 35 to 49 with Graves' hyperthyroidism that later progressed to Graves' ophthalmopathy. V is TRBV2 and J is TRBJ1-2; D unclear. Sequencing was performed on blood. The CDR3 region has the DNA TGTGCCAGCAGGCTCTATGGGGAGGAGAGGGATGACTATGGCTACACCTTC. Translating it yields CASRLYGEERDDYGYTF. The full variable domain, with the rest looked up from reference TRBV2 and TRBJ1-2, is EPEVTQTPSHQVTQMGQEVILRCVPISNHLYFYWYRQILGQKVEFLVSFYNNEISEKSEIFDDQFSVERPDGSNFTLKIRSTKLEDSAMYFCASRLYGEERDDYGYTFGSGTRLTVV.